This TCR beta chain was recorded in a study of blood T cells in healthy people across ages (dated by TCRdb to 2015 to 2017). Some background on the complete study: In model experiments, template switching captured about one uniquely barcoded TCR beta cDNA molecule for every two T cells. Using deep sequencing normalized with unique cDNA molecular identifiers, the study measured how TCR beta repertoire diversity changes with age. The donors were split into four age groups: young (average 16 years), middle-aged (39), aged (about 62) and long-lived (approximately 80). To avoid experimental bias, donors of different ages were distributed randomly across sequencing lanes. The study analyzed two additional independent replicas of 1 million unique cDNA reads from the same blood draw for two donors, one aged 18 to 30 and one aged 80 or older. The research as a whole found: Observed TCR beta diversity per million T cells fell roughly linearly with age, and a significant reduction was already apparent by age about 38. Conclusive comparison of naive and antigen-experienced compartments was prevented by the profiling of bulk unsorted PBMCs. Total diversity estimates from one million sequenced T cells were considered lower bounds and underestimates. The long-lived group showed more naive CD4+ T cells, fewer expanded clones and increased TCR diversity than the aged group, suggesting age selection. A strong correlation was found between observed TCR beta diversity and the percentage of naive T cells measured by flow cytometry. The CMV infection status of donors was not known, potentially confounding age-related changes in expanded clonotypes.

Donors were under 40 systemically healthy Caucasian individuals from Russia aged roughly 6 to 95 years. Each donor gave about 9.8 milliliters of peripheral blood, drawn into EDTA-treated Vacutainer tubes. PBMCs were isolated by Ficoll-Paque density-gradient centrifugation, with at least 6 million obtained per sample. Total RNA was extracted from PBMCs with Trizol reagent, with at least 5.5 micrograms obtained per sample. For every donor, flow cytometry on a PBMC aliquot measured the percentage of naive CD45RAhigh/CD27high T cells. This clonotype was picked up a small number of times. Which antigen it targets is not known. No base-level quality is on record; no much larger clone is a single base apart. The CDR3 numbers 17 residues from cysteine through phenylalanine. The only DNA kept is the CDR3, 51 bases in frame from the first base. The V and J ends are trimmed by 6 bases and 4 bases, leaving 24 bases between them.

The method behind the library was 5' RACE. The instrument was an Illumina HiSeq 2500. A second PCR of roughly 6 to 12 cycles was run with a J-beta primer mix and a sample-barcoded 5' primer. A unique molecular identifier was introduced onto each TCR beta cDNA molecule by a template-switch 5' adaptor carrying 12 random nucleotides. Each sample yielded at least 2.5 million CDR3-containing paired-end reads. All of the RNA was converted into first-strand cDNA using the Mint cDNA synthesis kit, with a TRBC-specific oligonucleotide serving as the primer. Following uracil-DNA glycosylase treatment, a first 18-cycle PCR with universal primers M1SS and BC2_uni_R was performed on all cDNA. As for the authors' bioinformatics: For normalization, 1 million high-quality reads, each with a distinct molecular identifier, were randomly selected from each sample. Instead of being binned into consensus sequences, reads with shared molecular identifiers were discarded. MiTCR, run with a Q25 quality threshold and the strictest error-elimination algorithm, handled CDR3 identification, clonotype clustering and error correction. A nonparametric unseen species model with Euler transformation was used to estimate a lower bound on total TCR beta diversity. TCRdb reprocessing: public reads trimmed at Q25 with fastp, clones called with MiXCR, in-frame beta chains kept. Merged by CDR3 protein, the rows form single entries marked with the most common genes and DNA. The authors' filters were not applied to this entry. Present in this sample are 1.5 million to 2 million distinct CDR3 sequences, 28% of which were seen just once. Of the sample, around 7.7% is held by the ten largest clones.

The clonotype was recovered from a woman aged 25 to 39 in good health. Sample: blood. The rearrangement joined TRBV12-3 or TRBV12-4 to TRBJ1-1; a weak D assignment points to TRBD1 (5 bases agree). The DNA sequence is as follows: TGTGCCAGCAGGGAAAGGGGACGGAGATTGTCGGGCACTGAAGCTTTCTTT. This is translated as CASRERGRRLSGTEAFF.